Listed here are 15 T cell receptor beta chains from one sample, sequenced in a study of response to subunit inactivated influenza vaccine. TCRdb itself ran the RT-PCR reads through MiXCR, one entry per CDR3 protein. The sample yields 500,000 to 600,000 distinct CDR3 sequences, 12% to 15% seen once. Sequences were derived from PBMCs from blood, sampled about 12 days after vaccination. The source of these receptors is a man between 50 and 59 years old who received an inactivated influenza vaccine.

The V gene is TRBV6-1, the J gene TRBJ2-3; TRBD1 matches at 7 bases. Per the germline V gene, CDR1 is MNHNS and CDR2 is SASEGT. J was trimmed by 1 base and V by 6 bases; bases with no gene match: 16. The CDR3 consists of 18 residues. The CDR3 loop reads CASSRRGTGTEGTDTQYF. The CDR3 DNA sequence: TGTGCCAGCAGCCGCAGGGGAACCGGGACAGAGGGCACAGATACGCAGTATTTT.

J is TRBJ2-1 and V is TRBV19, with 8 bases fitting TRBD2. CDR3 length equals 14 residues. The germline CDR1 and CDR2 sequences are LNHDA and SQIVND (reference sequence). Losses at the gene ends were 3 bases for V and 7 bases for J; bases not matched to a gene: 5. As DNA, the CDR3 is TGTGCCAGTAGTATTAGCGGGGCCTGGAATGAGCAGTTCTTC. Encoded protein: CASSISGAWNEQFF.

The chain couples TRBV7-8 to TRBJ2-5; no clear D. The CDR3 has 15 amino acids. Trimming removed 5 bases from V and 0 bases from J, with 13 bases in between. CDR1 and CDR2 from the germline V gene are SGHVS and FQNEAQ. CDR3 sequence reads: CASSPYTSYQETQYF. The CDR3 nucleotides read TGTGCCAGCAGCCCGTATACATCGTACCAAGAGACCCAGTACTTC.

This clonotype appeared a few times. The rearrangement links TRBV7-9 to TRBJ2-1; 9 nucleotides match TRBD2. Germline CDR1 is SEHNR and CDR2 is FQNEAQ (reference sequence). V dropped 2 bases and J dropped 8; count of bases not matched to a gene: 7. CDR3 length equals 15 residues. CDR3 protein: CASSLLRGGIHEQFF. The CDR3 coding sequence is TGTGCCAGCAGCTTACTGCGGGGGGGCATACATGAGCAGTTCTTC.

The V and J genes are TRBV20-1 and TRBJ2-5; 7 bases agree with TRBD1. V gave up 1 base and J gave up 9 bases; unmatched junction bases: 8. The CDR3 contains 13 residues. Per the germline V gene, CDR1 is DFQATT and CDR2 is SNEGSKA (reference sequence). CDR3 region: CSARGDSSWAQYF. In nucleotides, the CDR3 is TGCAGTGCTAGAGGGGACAGCAGTTGGGCCCAGTACTTC.

This clonotype has a handful of counts. The chain couples TRBV28 to TRBJ2-3, with 9 nucleotides matching TRBD2. The junction had 10 bases not matched to a gene; V was cut back by 6 bases and J by 6 bases. The germline CDR1 and CDR2 sequences are MDHEN and SYDVKM. The CDR3 is 15 amino acids. This CDR3 reads CASRISGRGGDTQYF. The CDR3 DNA reads TGTGCCAGCAGGATTAGCGGGAGAGGTGGCGATACGCAGTATTTT. The full variable domain, its missing parts supplied by reference TRBV28 and TRBJ2-3, is DVKVTQSSRYLVKRTGEKVFLECVQDMDHENMFWYRQDPGLGLRLIYFSYDVKMKEKGDIPEGYSVSREKKERFSLILESASTNQTSMYLCASRISGRGGDTQYFGPGTRLTVL.

This clonotype showed up just a few times. The chain links TRBV4-1 to TRBJ1-2; D is possibly TRBD1 (5 bases). Germline lookup yields CDR1 MGHRA and CDR2 YSYEKL. V was trimmed by 1 base and J by 5 bases, leaving 11 bases between them. The CDR3 has 14 residues. The CDR3 nucleotides are TGCGCCAGCAGCCAAGCCGACAGAACTTATGGCTACACCTTC. Translating it yields CASSQADRTYGYTF.

This chain joins TRBV5-6 and TRBJ2-1, with 11 bases that match TRBD2. This CDR3 is 15 amino acids long. The trim removed 4 bases at V and 6 bases at J, leaving 6 bases unmatched. CDR1 is SGHDT, CDR2 YYEEEE, per germline. The CDR3 DNA reads TGTGCCAGCAGCGAACTAGCGGGGGTCTCCAATGAGCAGTTCTTC. Translating gives CASSELAGVSNEQFF.

This sequence joins TRBV20-1 and TRBJ1-1; D call uncertain. Germline V CDR1 and CDR2: DFQATT, SNEGSKA (reference sequence). The CDR3 loop spans 12 amino acids. V shed 4 bases and J shed 3 bases, with 9 bases lying between them. This CDR3 is CSAKHRHTEAFF. CDR3 DNA: TGCAGTGCTAAACACAGACACACTGAAGCTTTCTTT.

This clonotype appeared a few times. The J gene is TRBJ1-1, the V gene TRBV7-6, with D perhaps TRBD1 (5 bases). The CDR3 is 12 amino acids. Trimming shortened V by 5 bases and J by 4 bases, and 8 bases separated the two germline ends. Germline lookup yields CDR1 SGHVS and CDR2 FNYEAQ. The CDR3 loop reads CASSRRGTEAFF. The CDR3, as DNA: TGTGCCAGCAGCCGAAGGGGCACTGAAGCTTTCTTT.

The chain carries TRBV3-1 and TRBJ2-6; no clear D. V lost 8 bases to trimming and J lost 4 bases, with 9 bases between them. CDR3 length: 13 residues. Per the germline V gene, CDR1 is LGHDT and CDR2 is YNNKEL (reference sequence). The CDR3 region is CASQDRGANVLTF. CDR3 bases: TGTGCCAGCCAGGACCGGGGGGCCAACGTCCTGACTTTC.

This chain uses TRBV6-2 or TRBV6-3 with TRBJ2-3; 11 bases line up with TRBD2. V lost 4 bases, J lost 3 bases, and 9 bases stayed unmatched. The germline V gene has CDR1 MNHEY and CDR2 SVGEGT. The CDR3 length is 17 residues. CDR3 amino acids: CASSSSGGRFSTDTQYF. The CDR3 bases are TGTGCCAGCAGTTCTAGCGGGGGGCGCTTTTCTACAGATACGCAGTATTTT.

This clonotype was observed once. This sequence joins TRBV7-3 and TRBJ2-7; D is possibly TRBD2 (5 bases). From germline, CDR1 is SGHTA and CDR2 FQGTGA. The length of the CDR3 is 14 residues. V lost 3 bases, J lost 6 bases, and 15 bases lay in between. The CDR3 loop reads CASSLQPGFGEQYF. The DNA for the CDR3 is TGTGCCAGCAGCTTGCAACCGGGGTTTGGCGAGCAGTACTTC.

This clonotype was detected many times. The chain carries TRBV5-6 and TRBJ1-2; 10 bases map to TRBD1. The germline V gene has CDR1 SGHDT and CDR2 YYEEEE. The CDR3 totals 19 residues. V lost 2 bases, J lost 4 bases, and 17 bases stayed unmatched. CDR3 coding DNA: TGTGCCAGCAGCTTCCCGGCTTCGGGACAGGGGATCAAGGGCTATGGCTACACCTTC. Translating it yields CASSFPASGQGIKGYGYTF.

This clonotype was seen at least ten times. The chain links TRBV11-2 to TRBJ1-3, with D perhaps matching TRBD1 (5 bases). The CDR3 consists of 18 residues. The ends were cut back, 1 base at V and 9 bases at J, with 25 bases in the middle. The germline V gene encodes CDR1 SGHAT and CDR2 FQNNGV. The CDR3 region is CASSLVGVGDSTGATIYF. As DNA, the CDR3 is TGTGCCAGCAGCTTAGTAGGGGTCGGGGATTCTACTGGAGCCACCATATATTTT.